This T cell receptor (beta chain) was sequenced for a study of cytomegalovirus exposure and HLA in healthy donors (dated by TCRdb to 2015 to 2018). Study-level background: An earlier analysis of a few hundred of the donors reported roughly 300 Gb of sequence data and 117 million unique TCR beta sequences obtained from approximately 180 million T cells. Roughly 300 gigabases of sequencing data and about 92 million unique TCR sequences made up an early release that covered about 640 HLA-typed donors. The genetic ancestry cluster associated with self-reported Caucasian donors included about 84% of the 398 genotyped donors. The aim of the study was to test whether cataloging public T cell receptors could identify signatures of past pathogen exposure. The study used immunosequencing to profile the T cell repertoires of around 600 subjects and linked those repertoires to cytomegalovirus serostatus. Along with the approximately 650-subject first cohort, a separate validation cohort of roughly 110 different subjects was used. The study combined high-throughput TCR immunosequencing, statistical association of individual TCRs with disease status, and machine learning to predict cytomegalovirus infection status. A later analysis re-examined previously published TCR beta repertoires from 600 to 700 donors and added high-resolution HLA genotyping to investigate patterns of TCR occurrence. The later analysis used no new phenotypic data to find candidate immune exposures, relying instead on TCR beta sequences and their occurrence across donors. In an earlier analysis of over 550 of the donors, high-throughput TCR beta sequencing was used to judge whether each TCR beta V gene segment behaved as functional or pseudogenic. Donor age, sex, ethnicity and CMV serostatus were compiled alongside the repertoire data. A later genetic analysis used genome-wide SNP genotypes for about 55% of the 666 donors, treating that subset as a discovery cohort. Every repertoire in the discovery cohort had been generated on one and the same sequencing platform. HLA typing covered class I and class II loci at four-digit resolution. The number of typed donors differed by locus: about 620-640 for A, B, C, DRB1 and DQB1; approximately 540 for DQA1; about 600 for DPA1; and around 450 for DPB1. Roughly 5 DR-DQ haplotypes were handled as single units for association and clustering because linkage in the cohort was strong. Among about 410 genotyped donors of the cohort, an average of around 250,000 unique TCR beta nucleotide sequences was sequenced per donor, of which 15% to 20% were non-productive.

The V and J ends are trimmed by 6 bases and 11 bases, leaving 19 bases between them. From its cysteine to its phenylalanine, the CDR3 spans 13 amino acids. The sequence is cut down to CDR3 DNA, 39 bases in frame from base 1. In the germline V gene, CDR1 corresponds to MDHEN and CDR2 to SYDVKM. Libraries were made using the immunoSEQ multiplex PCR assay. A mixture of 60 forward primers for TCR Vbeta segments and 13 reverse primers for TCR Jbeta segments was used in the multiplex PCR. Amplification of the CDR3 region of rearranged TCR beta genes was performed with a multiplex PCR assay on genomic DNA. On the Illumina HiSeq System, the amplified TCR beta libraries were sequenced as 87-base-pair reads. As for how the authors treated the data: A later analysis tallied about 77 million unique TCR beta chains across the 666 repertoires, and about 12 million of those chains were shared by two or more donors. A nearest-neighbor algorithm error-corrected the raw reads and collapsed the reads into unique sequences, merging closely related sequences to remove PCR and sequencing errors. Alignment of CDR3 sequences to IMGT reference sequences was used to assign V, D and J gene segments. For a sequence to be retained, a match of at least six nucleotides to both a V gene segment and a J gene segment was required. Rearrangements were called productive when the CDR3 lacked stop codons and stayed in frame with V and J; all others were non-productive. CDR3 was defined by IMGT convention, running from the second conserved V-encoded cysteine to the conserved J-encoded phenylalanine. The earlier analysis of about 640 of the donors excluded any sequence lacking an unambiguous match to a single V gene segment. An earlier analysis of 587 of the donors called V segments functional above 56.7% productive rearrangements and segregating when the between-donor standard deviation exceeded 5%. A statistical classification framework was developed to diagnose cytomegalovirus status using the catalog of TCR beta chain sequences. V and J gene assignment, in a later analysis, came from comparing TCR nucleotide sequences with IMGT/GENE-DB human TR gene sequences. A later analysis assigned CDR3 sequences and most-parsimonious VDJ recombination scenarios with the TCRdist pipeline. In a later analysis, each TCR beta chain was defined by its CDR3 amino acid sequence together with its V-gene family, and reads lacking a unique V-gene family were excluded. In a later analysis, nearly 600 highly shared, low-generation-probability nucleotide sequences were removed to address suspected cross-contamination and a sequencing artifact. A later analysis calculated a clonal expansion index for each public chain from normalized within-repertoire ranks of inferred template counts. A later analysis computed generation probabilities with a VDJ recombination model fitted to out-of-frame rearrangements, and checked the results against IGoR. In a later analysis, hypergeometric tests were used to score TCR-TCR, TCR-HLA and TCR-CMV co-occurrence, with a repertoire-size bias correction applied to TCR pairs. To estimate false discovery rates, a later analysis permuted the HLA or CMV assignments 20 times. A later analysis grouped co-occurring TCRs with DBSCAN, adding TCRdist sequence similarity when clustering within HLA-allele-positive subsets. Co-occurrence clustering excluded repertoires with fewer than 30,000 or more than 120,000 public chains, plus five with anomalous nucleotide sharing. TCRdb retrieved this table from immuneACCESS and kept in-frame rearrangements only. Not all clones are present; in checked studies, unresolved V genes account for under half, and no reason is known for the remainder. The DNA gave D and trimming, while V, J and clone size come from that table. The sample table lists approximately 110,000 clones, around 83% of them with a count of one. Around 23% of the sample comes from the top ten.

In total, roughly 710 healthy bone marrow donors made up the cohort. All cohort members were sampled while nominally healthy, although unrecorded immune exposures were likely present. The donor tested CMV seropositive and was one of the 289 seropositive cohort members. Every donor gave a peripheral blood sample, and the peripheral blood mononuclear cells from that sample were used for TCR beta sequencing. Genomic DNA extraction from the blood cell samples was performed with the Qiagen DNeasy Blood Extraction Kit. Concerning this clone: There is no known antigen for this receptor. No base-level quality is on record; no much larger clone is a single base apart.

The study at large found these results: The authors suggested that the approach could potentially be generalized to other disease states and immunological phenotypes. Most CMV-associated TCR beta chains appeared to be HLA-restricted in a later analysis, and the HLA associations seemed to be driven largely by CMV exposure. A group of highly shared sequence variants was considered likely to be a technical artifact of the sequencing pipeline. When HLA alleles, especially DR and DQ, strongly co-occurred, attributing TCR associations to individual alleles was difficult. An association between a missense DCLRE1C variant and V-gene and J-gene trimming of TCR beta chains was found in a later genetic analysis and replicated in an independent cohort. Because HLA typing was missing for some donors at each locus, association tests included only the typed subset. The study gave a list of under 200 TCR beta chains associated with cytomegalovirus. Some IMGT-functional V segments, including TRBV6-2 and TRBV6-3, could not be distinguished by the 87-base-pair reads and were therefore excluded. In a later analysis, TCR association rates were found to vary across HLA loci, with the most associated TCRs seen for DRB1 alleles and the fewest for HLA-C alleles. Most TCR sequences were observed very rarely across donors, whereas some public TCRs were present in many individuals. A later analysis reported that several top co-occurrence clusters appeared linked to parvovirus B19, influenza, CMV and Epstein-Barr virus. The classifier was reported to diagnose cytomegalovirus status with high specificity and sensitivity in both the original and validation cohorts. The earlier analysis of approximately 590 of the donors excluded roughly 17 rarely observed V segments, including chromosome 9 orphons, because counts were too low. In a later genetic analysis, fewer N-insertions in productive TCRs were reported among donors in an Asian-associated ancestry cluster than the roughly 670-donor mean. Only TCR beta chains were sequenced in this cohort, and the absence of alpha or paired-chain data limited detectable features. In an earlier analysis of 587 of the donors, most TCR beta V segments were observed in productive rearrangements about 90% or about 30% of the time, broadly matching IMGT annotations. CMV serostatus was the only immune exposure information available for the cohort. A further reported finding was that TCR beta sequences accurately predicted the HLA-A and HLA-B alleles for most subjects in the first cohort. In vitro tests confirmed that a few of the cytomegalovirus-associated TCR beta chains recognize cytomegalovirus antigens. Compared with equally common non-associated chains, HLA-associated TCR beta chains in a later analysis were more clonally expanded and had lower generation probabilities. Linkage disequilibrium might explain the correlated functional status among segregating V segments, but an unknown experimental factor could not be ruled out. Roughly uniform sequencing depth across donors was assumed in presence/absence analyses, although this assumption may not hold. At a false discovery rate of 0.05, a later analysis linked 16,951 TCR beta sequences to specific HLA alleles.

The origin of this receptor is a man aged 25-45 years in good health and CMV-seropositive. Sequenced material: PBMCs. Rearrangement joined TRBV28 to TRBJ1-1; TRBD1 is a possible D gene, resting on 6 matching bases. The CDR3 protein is CASSSHAGEVAFF. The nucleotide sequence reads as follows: TGTGCCAGCAGCTCTCACGCAGGGGAAGTCGCTTTCTTT.